This T cell receptor (beta chain) was sequenced during a study of cytomegalovirus exposure and HLA in healthy donors. Across the whole study: Among some 400 genotyped donors, around 82% fell in the Caucasian-associated ancestry cluster. Study findings and constraints: Sequences of the TCR beta chain were said to predict the HLA-A and HLA-B alleles of most subjects accurately. A later analysis found TCR association rates differed by HLA locus, highest for DRB1 and lowest for HLA-C. A list of roughly 180 TCR beta chains associated with cytomegalovirus was given.

With 60 Vbeta and 13 Jbeta primers, the PCR was carried out. Profiling relied on immunoSEQ multiplex PCR, and the TCRdb table lists in-frame clones only, not all of them. In the table there are approximately 170,000 clones, about 81% of which are singletons. The germline CDR1 and CDR2 sequences are SGHRS and YFSETQ. V lost 3 bases and J 0 bases, leaving 7 bases between the germline ends. This CDR3 is built from 14 residues. Worth noting for this clone: Antigen specificity is unknown.

The V call is TRBV5-1, the J call TRBJ2-1; maybe TRBD2 (5 bases). The TCR originated in a young man in good health and CMV-seropositive. Sequencing was carried out using PBMCs. The CDR3 DNA is TGCGCCAGCAGCTCGCTAGCCTCCTACAATGAGCAGTTCTTC. It translates to CASSSLASYNEQFF.